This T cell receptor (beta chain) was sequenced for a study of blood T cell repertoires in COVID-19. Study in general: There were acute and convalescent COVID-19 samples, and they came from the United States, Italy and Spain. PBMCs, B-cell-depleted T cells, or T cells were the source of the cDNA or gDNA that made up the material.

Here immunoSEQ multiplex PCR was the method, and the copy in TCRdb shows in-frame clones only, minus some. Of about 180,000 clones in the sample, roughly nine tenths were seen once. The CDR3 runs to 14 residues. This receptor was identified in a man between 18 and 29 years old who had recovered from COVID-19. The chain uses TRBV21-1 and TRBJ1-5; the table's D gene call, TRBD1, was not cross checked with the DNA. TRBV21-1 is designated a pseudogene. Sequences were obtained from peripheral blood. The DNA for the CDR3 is TGTGCCAGCAGCAAAGGGCCAGTTTATCAGCCCCAGCATTTT. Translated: CASSKGPVYQPQHF.